This T cell receptor (beta chain) was retrieved from a study of T cells in Graves' hyperthyroidism and ophthalmopathy. RNA transcripts yielded amplified TCR beta CDR3 regions. First-round RT-PCR with HTBI primers amplified the TCR CDR3 region. TCRdb used MiXCR to reprocess the multiplex PCR reads, holding one entry per CDR3 protein. The data contain 450,000 to 600,000 distinct CDR3 sequences, 20% of them singletons. Whole-study findings and limits: Expanded thyroid clonotypes (above 0.001) were mostly also found in blood.

As regards this clonotype: Its specificity is unknown.

CDR1 and CDR2 from the germline V gene are MNHNS and SASEGT. The CDR3 has 19 residues. The sample consisted of blood. The sequence derives from a man aged 40-50 years with Graves' ophthalmopathy. The V call is TRBV6-1, the J call TRBJ2-1; TRBD2 matches 13 bases. CDR3: CATRGETSGRWSSYNEQFF. CDR3 sequence (DNA): TGTGCTACCCGAGGGGAGACTAGCGGGAGGTGGAGCTCCTACAATGAGCAGTTCTTC.